This entry is about one T cell receptor (beta chain). Antigen specificity is unknown. Data came from immunoSEQ multiplex PCR; TCRdb stores just in-frame clones and leaves some out. This repertoire shows around 650,000 clones, approximately 96% found once; its top ten account for around 0.1%. The CDR3 has 13 residues. Germline CDR1 is SGDLS and CDR2 is YYNGEE. Trimming cost V 4 bases and J 6 bases, with 14 bases left between them. CD45RO-negative, CCR7-positively selected cells formed the naive CD8 fraction, excluding terminally differentiated effector memory CD45RA+ cells. The sample comes from a study of shared clonotypes between healthy human individuals. In the study overall: Serving as donors were two women and three men, whose ages spanned 18 to 49.

Study observations and caveats: The four-donor shared clonotypes exceeded non-shared clonotypes in generation probability, with non-shared ones scoring lower. A limitation of the genetic and exposure-history diversity represented arose from few donors. Approximately 4.6% of naive CD4 clonotypes were shared across a handful of donors.

V is TRBV9 and J is TRBJ2-7; tentatively, D is TRBD2 (5 bases). The sequence was obtained from a young woman in good health. Input material: naive CD8+ T cells sorted from blood. The CDR3: CASSQVEGGEQYF. DNA for the CDR3: TGTGCCAGCAGCCAAGTTGAGGGTGGCGAGCAGTACTTC.